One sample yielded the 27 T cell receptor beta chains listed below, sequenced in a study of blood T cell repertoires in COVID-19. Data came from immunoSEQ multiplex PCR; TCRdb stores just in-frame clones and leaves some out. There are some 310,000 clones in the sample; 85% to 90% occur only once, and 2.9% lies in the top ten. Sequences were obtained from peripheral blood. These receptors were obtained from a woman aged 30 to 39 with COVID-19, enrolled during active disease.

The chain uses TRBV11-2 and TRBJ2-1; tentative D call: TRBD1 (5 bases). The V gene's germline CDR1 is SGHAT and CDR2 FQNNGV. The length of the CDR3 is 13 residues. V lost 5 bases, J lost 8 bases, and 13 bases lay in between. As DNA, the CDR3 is TGTGCCAGCAGCCCAGACAGCCCATATGAGCAGTTCTTC. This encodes CASSPDSPYEQFF.

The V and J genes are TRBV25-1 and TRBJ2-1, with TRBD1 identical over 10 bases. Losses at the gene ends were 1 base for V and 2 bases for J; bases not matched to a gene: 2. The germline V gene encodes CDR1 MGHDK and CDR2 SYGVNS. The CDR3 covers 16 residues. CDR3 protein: CASSESGTGAYNEQFF. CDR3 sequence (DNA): TGTGCCAGCAGTGAATCCGGGACAGGGGCCTACAATGAGCAGTTCTTC.

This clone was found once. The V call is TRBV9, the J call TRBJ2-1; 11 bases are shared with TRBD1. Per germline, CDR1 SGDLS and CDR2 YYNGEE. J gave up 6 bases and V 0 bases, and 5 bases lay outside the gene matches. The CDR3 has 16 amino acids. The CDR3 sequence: CASSVAPGTGGNEQFF. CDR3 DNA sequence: TGTGCCAGCAGCGTAGCTCCCGGGACAGGGGGCAATGAGCAGTTCTTC.

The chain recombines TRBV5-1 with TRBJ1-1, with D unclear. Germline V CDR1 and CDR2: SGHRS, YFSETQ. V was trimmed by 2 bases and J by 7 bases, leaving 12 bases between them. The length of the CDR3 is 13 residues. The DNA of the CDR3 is TGCGCCAGCAGCTTAGCAACTGCGTATGAAGCTTTCTTT. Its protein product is CASSLATAYEAFF.

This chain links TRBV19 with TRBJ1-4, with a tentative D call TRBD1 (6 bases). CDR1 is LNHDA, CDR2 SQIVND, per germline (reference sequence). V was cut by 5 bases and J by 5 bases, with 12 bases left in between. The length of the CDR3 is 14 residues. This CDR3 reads CASSATGINEKLFF. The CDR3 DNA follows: TGTGCCAGTAGTGCGACAGGAATCAATGAAAAACTGTTTTTT.

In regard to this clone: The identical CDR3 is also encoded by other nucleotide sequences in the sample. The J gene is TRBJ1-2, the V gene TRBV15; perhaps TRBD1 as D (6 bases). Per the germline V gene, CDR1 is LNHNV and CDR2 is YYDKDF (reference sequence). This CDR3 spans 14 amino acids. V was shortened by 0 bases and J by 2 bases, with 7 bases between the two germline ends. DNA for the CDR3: TGTGCCACCAGCAGAGACAGGGGCAACTATGGCTACACCTTC. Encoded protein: CATSRDRGNYGYTF.

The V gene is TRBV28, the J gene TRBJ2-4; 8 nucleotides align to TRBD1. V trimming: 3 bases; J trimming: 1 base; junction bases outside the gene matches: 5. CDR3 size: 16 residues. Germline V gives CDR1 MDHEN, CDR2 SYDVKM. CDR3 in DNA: TGTGCCAGCAGTTTCCCCGGACAGGGCGCCAAAAACATTCAGTACTTC. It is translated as CASSFPGQGAKNIQYF. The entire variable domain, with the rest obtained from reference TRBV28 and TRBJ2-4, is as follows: DVKVTQSSRYLVKRTGEKVFLECVQDMDHENMFWYRQDPGLGLRLIYFSYDVKMKEKGDIPEGYSVSREKKERFSLILESASTNQTSMYLCASSFPGQGAKNIQYFGAGTRLSVL.

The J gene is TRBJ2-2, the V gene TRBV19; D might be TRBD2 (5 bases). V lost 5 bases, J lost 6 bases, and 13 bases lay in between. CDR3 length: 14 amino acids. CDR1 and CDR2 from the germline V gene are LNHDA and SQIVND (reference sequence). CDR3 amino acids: CASSPGDYPGELFF. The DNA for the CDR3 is TGTGCCAGTAGTCCCGGGGATTACCCCGGGGAGCTGTTTTTT. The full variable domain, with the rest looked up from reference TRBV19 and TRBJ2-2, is DGGITQSPKYLFRKEGQNVTLSCEQNLNHDAMYWYRQDPGQGLRLIYYSQIVNDFQKGDIAEGYSVSREKKESFPLTVTSAQKNPTAFYLCASSPGDYPGELFFGEGSRLTVL.

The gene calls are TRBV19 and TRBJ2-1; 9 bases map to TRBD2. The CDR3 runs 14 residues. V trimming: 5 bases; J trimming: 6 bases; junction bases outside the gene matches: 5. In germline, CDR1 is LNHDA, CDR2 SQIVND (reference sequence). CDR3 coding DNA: TGTGCCAGTAGTTTTGGACTAGCGAGCAATGAGCAGTTCTTC. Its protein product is CASSFGLASNEQFF.

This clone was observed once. In DNA form, the CDR3 reads TGTGCCACCAGCAGGGCAGGTCAGCCCCAGCATTTT. Protein sequence: CATSRAGQPQHF. V and J are TRBV15 and TRBJ1-5; D gene uncertain. V lost 3 bases to trimming and J lost 6 bases, with 6 bases between them. Germline V gene lookup returns CDR1 LNHNV and CDR2 YYDKDF (reference sequence). The CDR3 loop spans 12 amino acids.

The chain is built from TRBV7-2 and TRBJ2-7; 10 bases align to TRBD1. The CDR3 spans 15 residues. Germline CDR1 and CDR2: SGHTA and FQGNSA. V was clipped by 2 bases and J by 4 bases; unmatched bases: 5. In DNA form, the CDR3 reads TGTGCCAGCAGCTTACGCGGGACAGGGGTTTACGAGCAGTACTTC. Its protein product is CASSLRGTGVYEQYF.

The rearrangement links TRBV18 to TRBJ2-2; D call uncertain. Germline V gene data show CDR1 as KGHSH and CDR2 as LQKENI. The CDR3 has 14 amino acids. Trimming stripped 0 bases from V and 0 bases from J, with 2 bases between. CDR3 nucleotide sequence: TGTGCCAGCTCACCACCTACGAACACCGGGGAGCTGTTTTTT. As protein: CASSPPTNTGELFF.

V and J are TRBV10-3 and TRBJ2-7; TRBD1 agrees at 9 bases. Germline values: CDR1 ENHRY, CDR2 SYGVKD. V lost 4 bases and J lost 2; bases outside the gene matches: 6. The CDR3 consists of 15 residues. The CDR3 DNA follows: TGTGCCATCAGTGGGGGGGACAGGGTTCCCTACGAGCAGTACTTC. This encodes CAISGGDRVPYEQYF.

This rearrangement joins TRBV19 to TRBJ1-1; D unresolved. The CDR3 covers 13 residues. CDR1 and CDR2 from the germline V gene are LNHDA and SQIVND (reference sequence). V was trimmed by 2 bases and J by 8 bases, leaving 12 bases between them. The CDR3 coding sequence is TGTGCCAGTAGTATAACACCTCTCGTCGAAGCTTTCTTT. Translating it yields CASSITPLVEAFF.

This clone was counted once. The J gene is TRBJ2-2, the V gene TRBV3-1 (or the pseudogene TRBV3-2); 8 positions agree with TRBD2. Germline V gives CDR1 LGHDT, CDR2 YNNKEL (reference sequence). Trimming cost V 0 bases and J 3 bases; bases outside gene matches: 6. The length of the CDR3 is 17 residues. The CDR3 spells CASSQDVLAGYTGELFF. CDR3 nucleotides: TGTGCCAGCAGCCAAGATGTTCTAGCGGGCTACACCGGGGAGCTGTTTTTT.

CDR3 in DNA: TGTGCCAGCTCCCTCACGGTAGGGGGTTCGGACGAAAAACTGTTTTTT. Amino acid sequence: CASSLTVGGSDEKLFF. The chain is built from TRBV18 and TRBJ1-4, with TRBD1 as a possible D gene (6 bases). Germline lookup yields CDR1 KGHSH and CDR2 LQKENI. Trimming left V 6 bases short and J 8 bases short, with 22 bases between. The CDR3 sequence is 16 residues long.

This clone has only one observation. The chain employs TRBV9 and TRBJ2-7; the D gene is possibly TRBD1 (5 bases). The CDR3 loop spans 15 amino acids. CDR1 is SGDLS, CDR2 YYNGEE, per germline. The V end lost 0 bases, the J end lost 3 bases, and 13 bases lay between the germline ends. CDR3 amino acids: CASSVASGRDYEQYF. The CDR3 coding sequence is TGTGCCAGCAGCGTAGCGTCGGGCAGGGACTACGAGCAGTACTTC.

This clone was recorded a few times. The CDR3: CASRRRTTSTDTQYF. In DNA, the CDR3 is TGTGCCAGCAGGCGCAGGACTACTAGCACAGATACGCAGTATTTT. The chain has TRBV2 and TRBJ2-3; D might be TRBD2 (6 bases). The germline V and J ends were trimmed by 6 bases and 0 bases, with 13 bases remaining between them. The CDR3 is made up of 15 amino acids. CDR1 is SNHLY and CDR2 is FYNNEI in the germline V gene.

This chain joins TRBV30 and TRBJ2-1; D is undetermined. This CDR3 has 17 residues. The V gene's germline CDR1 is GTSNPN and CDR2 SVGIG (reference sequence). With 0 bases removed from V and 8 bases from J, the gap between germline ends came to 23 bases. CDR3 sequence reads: CAWSVFSSFPSFYEQFF. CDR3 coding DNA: TGTGCCTGGAGTGTATTTTCCAGTTTCCCTTCTTTCTATGAGCAGTTCTTC.

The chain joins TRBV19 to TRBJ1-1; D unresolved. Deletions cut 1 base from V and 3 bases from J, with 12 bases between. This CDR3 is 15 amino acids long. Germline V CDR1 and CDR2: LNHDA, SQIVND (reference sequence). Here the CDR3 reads CASSIVATLDTEAFF. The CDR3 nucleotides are TGTGCCAGTAGTATAGTGGCAACCCTAGACACTGAAGCTTTCTTT.

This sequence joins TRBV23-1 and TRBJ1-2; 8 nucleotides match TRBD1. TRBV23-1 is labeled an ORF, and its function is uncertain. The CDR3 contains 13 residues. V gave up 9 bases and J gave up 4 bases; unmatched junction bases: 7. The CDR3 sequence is CARGLTGVYGYTF. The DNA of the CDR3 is TGCGCCAGGGGCCTGACAGGGGTCTATGGCTACACCTTC.

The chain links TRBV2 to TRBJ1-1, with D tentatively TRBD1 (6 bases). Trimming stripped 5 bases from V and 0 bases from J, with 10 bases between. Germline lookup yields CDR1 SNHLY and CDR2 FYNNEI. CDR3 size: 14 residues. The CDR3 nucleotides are TGTGCCAGCAGTAACGGACAGCTGAACACTGAAGCTTTCTTT. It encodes CASSNGQLNTEAFF.

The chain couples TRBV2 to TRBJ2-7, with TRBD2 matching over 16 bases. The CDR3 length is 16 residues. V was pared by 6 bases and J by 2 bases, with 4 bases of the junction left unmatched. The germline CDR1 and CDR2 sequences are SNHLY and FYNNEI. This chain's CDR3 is CASRAGTSGRAYEQYF. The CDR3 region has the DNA TGTGCCAGCAGGGCCGGGACTAGCGGGAGGGCCTACGAGCAGTACTTC.

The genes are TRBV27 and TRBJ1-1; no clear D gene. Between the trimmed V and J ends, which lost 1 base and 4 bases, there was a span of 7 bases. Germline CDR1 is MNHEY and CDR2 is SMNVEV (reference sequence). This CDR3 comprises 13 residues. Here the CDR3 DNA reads TGTGCCAGCAGTTTATTAGGGAGCACTGAAGCTTTCTTT. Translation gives CASSLLGSTEAFF.

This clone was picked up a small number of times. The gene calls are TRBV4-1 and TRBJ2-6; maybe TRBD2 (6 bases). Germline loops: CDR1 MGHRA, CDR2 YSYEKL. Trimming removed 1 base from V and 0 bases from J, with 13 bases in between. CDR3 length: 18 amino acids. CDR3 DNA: TGCGCCAGCAGCCAAGGGGGACTGATGCTCTCTGGGGCCAACGTCCTGACTTTC. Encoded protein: CASSQGGLMLSGANVLTF.

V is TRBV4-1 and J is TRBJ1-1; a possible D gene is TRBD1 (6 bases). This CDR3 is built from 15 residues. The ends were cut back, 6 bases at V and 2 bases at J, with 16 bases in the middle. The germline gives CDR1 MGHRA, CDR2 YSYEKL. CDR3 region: CASRTPGVLNTEAFF. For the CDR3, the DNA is TGCGCCAGCAGGACCCCAGGGGTACTAAACACTGAAGCTTTCTTT.

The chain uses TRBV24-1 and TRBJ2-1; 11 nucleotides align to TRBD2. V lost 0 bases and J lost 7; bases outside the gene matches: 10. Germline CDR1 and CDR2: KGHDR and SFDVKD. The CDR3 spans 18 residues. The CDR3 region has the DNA TGTGCCACCAGTGATTTGAGCCTAGATAGCGGGAGGGGGAATGAGCAGTTCTTC. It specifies CATSDLSLDSGRGNEQFF.